These T cell receptor beta chains were read from a single sample in a study of blood T cell repertoires in COVID-19. Only in-frame clones appear in the TCRdb table, and some are missing; sequencing was by immunoSEQ multiplex PCR. Here the sample spans around 360,000 clones, roughly 86% being singletons. Sequenced material: PBMCs or T cells enriched from blood (not recorded which). Receptors were obtained from a man aged 40-49 years in a cohort exposed to, infected with or recovered from COVID-19 (not recorded which). The CDR3 runs from the conserved cysteine through the conserved F or W. Each record gives: J gene, clone size, V gene, D gene, CDR3 DNA, CDR3 protein. The D gene is left open where the match is weak. Expanded clones are given a class, and other clones once, few, many or no size at all.

TRBJ2-1 | . | TRBV4-1 | TRBD2 | TGCGCCAGCAGCCAACTACTAGCGATCTACAATGAGCAGTTCTTC | CASSQLLAIYNEQFF
TRBJ1-5 | . | TRBV7-8 | TRBD1 | TGTGCCAGCAGCTGGACAGGGTTCAATCAGCCCCAGCATTTT | CASSWTGFNQPQHF
TRBJ2-7 | . | TRBV5-1 | TRBD1 | TGCGCCAGCAGCCTGGACAGGGCGATCGACGAGCAGTACTTC | CASSLDRAIDEQYF
TRBJ2-2 | . | TRBV6-6 | . | TGTGCCAGCAGTCCTTTCCCGACGGGGGTTTTCACCGGGGAGCTGTTTTTT | CASSPFPTGVFTGELFF
TRBJ2-7 | . | TRBV27 | TRBD1 | TGTGCCAGCAGTTTAGGGGCCGGGACAGGCTACGAGCAGTACTTC | CASSLGAGTGYEQYF
TRBJ2-7 | . | TRBV6-2/TRBV6-3 | . | TGTGCCAGCAGCCAGAGGGATTCAGACGAGCAGTACTTC | CASSQRDSDEQYF
TRBJ1-2 | . | TRBV15 | TRBD1 | TGTGCCACCTGGGACAGGAACTATGGCTACACCTTC | CATWDRNYGYTF
TRBJ2-1 | . | TRBV6-1 | TRBD2 | TGTGCCAGCAGTGAGCTAGCGGGAGGAATTAAGAATGAGCAGTTCTTC | CASSELAGGIKNEQFF
TRBJ2-6 | . | TRBV5-1 | . | TGCGCCAGCAGCGACAGTCCCCTCTCTGGGGCCAACGTCCTGACTTTC | CASSDSPLSGANVLTF
TRBJ1-6 | . | TRBV5-4 | . | TGTGCCAGCAGCTATGGACACGACACCTATAATTCACCCCTCCACTTT | CASSYGHDTYNSPLHF
TRBJ2-1 | once | TRBV7-9 | TRBD1 | TGTGCCAGCAGCTTAGTTCAGGGGGCGTACAATGAGCAGTTCTTC | CASSLVQGAYNEQFF